The present T cell receptor beta chain was sequenced within a study of cytomegalovirus exposure and HLA in healthy donors. CDR3 length: 16 amino acids. V was clipped by 2 bases and J by 5 bases, with 18 bases between them. Germline assignment: CDR1 MNHEY and CDR2 SVGAGI. This clone has just one count. Vbeta (60) and Jbeta (13) primers were used in the PCR. The method was immunoSEQ multiplex PCR; TCRdb's version includes in-frame clones alone and lacks a portion of them. The sample includes some 100,000 clones, roughly three quarters of them seen just once. The TCR was taken from a woman in her forties or fifties in good health and CMV-seropositive. The source material was PBMCs. This rearrangement joins TRBV6-5 to TRBJ1-2, with a weak D call TRBD1 (6 bases). The CDR3 nucleotides are TGTGCCAGCAGTTACGTAGCGGGGGGCGAGACATATGGCTACACCTTC. It specifies CASSYVAGGETYGYTF.